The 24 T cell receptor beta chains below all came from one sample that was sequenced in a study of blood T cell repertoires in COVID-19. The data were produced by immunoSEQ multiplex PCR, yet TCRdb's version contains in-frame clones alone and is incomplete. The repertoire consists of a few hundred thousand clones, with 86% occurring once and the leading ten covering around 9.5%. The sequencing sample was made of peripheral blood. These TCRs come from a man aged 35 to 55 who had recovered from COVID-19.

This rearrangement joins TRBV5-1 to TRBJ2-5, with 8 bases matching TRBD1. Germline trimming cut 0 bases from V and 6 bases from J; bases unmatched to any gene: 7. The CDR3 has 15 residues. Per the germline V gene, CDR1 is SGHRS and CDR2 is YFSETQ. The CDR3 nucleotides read TGCGCCAGCAGCTTGGTGAGGACAGGGCGCAAGACCCAGTACTTC. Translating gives CASSLVRTGRKTQYF.

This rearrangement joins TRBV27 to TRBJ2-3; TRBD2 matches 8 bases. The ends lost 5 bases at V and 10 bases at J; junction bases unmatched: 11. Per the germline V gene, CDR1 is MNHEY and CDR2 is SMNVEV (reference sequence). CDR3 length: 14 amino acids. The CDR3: CASSQIDHSGAQYF. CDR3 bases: TGTGCCAGCAGTCAAATCGATCATAGCGGGGCGCAGTATTTT.

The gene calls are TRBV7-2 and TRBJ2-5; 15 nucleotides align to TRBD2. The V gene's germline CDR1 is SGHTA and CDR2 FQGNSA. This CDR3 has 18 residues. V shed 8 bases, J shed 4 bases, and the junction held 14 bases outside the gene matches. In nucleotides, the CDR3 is TGTGCCAGCCGACCCCGGACTAGCGGGAGGGCCGTAGGAGAGACCCAGTACTTC. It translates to CASRPRTSGRAVGETQYF. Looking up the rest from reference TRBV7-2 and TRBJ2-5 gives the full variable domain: GAGVSQSPSNKVTEKGKDVELRCDPISGHTALYWYRQSLGQGLEFLIYFQGNSAPDKSGLPSDRFSAERTGGSVSTLTIQRTQQEDSAVYLCASRPRTSGRAVGETQYFGPGTRLLVL.

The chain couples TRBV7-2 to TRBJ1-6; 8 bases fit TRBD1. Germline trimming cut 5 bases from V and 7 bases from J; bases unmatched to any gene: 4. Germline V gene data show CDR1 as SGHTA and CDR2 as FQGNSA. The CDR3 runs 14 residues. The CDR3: CASSHRDRNSPLHF. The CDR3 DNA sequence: TGTGCCAGCAGCCACCGGGACAGGAATTCACCCCTCCACTTT.

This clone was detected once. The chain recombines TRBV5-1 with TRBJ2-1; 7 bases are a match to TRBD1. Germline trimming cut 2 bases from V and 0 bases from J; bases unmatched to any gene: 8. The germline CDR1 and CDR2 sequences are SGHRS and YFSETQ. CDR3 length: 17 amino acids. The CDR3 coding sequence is TGCGCCAGCAGCTTAAAGGGGGACAGAGCCTCCTACAATGAGCAGTTCTTC. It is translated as CASSLKGDRASYNEQFF.

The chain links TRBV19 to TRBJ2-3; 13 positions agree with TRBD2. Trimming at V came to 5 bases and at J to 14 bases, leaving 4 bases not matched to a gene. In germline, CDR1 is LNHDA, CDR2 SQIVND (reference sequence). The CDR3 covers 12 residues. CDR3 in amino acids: CASSGLAGVMYF. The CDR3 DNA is TGTGCCAGTAGTGGACTAGCGGGGGTTATGTATTTT. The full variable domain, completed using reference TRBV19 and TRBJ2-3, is DGGITQSPKYLFRKEGQNVTLSCEQNLNHDAMYWYRQDPGQGLRLIYYSQIVNDFQKGDIAEGYSVSREKKESFPLTVTSAQKNPTAFYLCASSGLAGVMYFGPGTRLTVL.

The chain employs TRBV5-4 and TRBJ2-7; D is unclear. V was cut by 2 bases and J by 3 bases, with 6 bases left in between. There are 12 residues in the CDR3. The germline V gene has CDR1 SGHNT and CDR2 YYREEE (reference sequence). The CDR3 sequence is CASSFSLYEQYF. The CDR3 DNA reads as TGTGCCAGCAGCTTCTCCCTCTACGAGCAGTACTTC.

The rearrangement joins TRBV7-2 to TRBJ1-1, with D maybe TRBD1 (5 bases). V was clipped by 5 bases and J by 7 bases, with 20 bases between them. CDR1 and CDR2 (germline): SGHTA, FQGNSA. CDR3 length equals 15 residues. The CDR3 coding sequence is TGTGCCAGCAGCCTCCGGGGGAGTCGTGGGGATGAAGCTTTCTTT. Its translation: CASSLRGSRGDEAFF.

CDR3: CASSDGHLMNTEAFF. CDR3 sequence (DNA): TGTGCCAGCAGTGACGGACACCTTATGAACACTGAAGCTTTCTTT. The chain carries TRBV6-6 and TRBJ1-1, with D tentatively TRBD1 (5 bases). This CDR3 has 15 residues. The V gene's germline CDR1 is MNHNY and CDR2 SVGAGI (reference sequence). The germline V and J ends were trimmed by 5 bases and 0 bases, with 13 bases remaining between them.

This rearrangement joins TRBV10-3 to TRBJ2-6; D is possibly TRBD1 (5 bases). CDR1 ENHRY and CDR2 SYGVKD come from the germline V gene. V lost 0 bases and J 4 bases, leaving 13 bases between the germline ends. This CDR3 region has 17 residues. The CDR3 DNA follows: TGTGCCATCAGTGAGTCGGGATCAGGGCTAGGGGCCAACGTCCTGACTTTC. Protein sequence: CAISESGSGLGANVLTF.

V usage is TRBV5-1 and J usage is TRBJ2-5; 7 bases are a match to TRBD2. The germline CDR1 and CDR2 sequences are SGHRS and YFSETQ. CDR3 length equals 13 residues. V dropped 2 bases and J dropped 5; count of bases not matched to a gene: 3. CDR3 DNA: TGCGCCAGCAGCTTTGTTAGCGGGGAGACCCAGTACTTC. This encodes CASSFVSGETQYF.

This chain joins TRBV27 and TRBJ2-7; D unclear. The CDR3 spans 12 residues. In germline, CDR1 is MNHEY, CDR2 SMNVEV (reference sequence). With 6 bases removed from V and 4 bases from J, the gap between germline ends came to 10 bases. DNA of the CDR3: TGTGCCAGCAGACCTAAGAAGTACGAGCAGTACTTC. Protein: CASRPKKYEQYF.

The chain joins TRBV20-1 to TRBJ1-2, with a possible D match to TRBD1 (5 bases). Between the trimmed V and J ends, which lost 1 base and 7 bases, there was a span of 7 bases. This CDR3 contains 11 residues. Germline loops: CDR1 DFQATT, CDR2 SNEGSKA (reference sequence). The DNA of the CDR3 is TGCAGTGCTAGAGTCGGGGGTGGCTACACCTTC. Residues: CSARVGGGYTF.

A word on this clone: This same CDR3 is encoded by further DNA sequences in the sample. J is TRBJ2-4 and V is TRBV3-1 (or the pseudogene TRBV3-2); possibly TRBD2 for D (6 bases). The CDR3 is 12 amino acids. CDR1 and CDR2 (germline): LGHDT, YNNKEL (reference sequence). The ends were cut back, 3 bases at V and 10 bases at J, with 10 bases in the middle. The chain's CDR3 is CASSQVAGIQYF. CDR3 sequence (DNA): TGTGCCAGCAGCCAGGTGGCGGGAATTCAGTACTTC.

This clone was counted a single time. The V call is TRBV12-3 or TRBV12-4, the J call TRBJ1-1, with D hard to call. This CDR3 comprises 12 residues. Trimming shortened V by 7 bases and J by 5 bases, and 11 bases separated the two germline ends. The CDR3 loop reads CASTSRWTEAFF. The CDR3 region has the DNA TGTGCCAGCACCTCTCGGTGGACTGAAGCTTTCTTT.

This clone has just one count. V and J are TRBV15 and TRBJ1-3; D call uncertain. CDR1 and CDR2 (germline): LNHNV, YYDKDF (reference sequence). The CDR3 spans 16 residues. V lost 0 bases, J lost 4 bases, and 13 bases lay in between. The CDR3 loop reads CATSRDISVSGNTIYF. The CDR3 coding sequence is TGTGCCACCAGCAGAGATATTTCGGTGTCCGGAAACACCATATATTTT.

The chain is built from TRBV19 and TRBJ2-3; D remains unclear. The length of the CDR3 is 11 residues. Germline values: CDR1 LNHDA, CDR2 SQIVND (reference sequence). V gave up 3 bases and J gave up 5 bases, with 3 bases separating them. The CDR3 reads CASSIRDTQYF. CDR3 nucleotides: TGTGCCAGTAGTATCCGAGATACGCAGTATTTT.

CDR3 loop: CASSSAGGSSYEQYF. The CDR3 region has the DNA TGTGCCAGCAGTTCAGCGGGAGGGAGCTCCTACGAGCAGTACTTC. The chain carries TRBV27 and TRBJ2-7; 10 bases match TRBD2. There are 15 residues in the CDR3. Germline V gives CDR1 MNHEY, CDR2 SMNVEV (reference sequence). V gave up 4 bases and J gave up 0 bases; unmatched junction bases: 3.

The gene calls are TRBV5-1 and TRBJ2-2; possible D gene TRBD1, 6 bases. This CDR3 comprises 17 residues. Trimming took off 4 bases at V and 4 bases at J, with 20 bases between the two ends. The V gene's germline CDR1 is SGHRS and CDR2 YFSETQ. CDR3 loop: CASSPTQGRGATGELFF. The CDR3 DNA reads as TGCGCCAGCAGCCCCACCCAGGGCAGGGGAGCCACCGGGGAGCTGTTTTTT.

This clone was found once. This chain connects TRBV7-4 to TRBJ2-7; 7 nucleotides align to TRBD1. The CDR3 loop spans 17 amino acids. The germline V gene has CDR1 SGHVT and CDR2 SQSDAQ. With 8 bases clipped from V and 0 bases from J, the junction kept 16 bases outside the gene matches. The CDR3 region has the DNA TGTGCCAGCCTGGAAGGGAAAAGACAGGGCCTCTCCTACGAGCAGTACTTC. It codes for CASLEGKRQGLSYEQYF. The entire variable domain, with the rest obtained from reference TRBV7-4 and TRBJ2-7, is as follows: GAGVSQSPRYKVAKRGRDVALRCDSISGHVTLYWYRQTLGQGSEVLTYSQSDAQRDKSGRPSGRFSAERPERSVSTLKIQRTEQGDSAVYLCASLEGKRQGLSYEQYFGPGTRLTVT.

CDR3 protein: CASSRDRANTEAFF. The CDR3 coding sequence is TGTGCCAGCTCACGGGACAGAGCGAACACTGAAGCTTTCTTT. The rearrangement uses TRBV18 and TRBJ1-1, with 7 bases identical to TRBD1. Trimming cost V 4 bases and J 1 base; bases outside gene matches: 3. Germline V gives CDR1 KGHSH, CDR2 LQKENI. This CDR3 is built from 14 residues.

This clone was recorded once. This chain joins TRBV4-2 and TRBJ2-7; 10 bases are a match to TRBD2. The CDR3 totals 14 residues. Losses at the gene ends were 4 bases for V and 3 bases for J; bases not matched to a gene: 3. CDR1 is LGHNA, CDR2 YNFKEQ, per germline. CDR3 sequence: CASSPGLAVYEQYF. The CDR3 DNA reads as TGTGCCAGCAGCCCCGGACTAGCGGTCTACGAGCAGTACTTC.

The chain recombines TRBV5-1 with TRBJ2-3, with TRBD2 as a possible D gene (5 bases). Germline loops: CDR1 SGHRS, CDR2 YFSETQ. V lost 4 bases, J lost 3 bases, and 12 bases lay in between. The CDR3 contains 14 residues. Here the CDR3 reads CASSPTLVTDTQYF. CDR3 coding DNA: TGCGCCAGCAGCCCAACACTAGTTACAGATACGCAGTATTTT.

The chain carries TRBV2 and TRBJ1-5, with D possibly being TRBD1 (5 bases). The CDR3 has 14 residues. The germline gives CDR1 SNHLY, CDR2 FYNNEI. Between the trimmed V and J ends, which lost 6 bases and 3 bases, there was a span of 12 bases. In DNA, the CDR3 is TGTGCCAGCAGCGCCGACAGCTTCAATCAGCCCCAGCATTTT. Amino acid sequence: CASSADSFNQPQHF.